Listed below are T cell receptor beta chains from one sample, sequenced in a study of identical twins. TCRdb used MiXCR to reprocess the 5' RACE reads, holding one entry per CDR3 protein. The profile shows 250,000 or so distinct CDR3 sequences, about 8.9% of them singletons. These data also featured in a second study, about yellow fever vaccine responses in identical twins.

The sample comprised CD8+ T cells sorted from blood. The receptors stem from a woman younger than 30 in good health. The CDR3 runs from the conserved cysteine through the conserved F or W. A D gene is named only where the DNA matches it firmly. Size is omitted from some rows. Given values are once, few, many or a class for expanded clones.

j_gene: TRBJ2-3; d_gene: TRBD2; abundance: many; v_gene: TRBV5-5; CDR3aa: CASSLGLAGADTQYF; CDR3nt: TGTGCCAGCAGCTTGGGACTAGCGGGTGCAGATACGCAGTATTTT
j_gene: TRBJ2-2; d_gene: .; abundance: many; v_gene: TRBV5-1; CDR3aa: CASSLAGELFF; CDR3nt: TGTGCCAGCAGCTTGGCCGGGGAGCTGTTTTTT
j_gene: TRBJ2-2; d_gene: .; abundance: .; v_gene: TRBV7-8; CDR3aa: CASSGDGYGTGELFF; CDR3nt: TGTGCCAGCAGCGGGGACGGTTATGGCACCGGGGAGCTGTTTTTT
j_gene: TRBJ2-6; d_gene: .; abundance: many; v_gene: TRBV5-1; CDR3aa: CASNFDSLNSGANVLTF; CDR3nt: TGCGCCAGCAACTTCGACAGCCTTAACTCTGGGGCCAACGTCCTGACTTTC
j_gene: TRBJ2-1; d_gene: TRBD1; abundance: .; v_gene: TRBV11-3; CDR3aa: CASSSRDRANNEQFF; CDR3nt: TGTGCCAGCAGCTCCCGGGACAGGGCCAACAATGAGCAGTTCTTC
j_gene: TRBJ2-3; d_gene: .; abundance: few; v_gene: TRBV6-2/TRBV6-3; CDR3aa: CASSTGTETDTQYF; CDR3nt: TGTGCCAGCAGTACCGGGACTGAGACAGATACGCAGTATTTT
j_gene: TRBJ2-3; d_gene: TRBD2; abundance: many; v_gene: TRBV20-1; CDR3aa: CSARGLAGSRMSTDTQYF; CDR3nt: TGCAGTGCTAGAGGACTAGCGGGGAGCCGAATGAGCACAGATACGCAGTATTTT
j_gene: TRBJ2-1; d_gene: TRBD2; abundance: .; v_gene: TRBV11-1; CDR3aa: CASSNLIGTSGMVSYNEQFF; CDR3nt: TGTGCCAGCAGCAATCTAATAGGGACTAGCGGGATGGTCTCCTACAATGAGCAGTTCTTC
j_gene: TRBJ2-1; d_gene: .; abundance: .; v_gene: TRBV6-5; CDR3aa: CASSLSGGAHNEQFF; CDR3nt: TGTGCCAGCAGTTTATCAGGCGGGGCGCACAATGAGCAGTTCTTC
j_gene: TRBJ2-3; d_gene: TRBD2; abundance: few; v_gene: TRBV20-1; CDR3aa: CSARDGTSATSITDTQYF; CDR3nt: TGCAGTGCTAGAGATGGGACTAGCGCCACCTCGATTACAGATACGCAGTATTTT
j_gene: TRBJ2-7; d_gene: TRBD1; abundance: .; v_gene: TRBV29-1; CDR3aa: CSVEVAGGIEQYF; CDR3nt: TGCAGCGTTGAAGTCGCAGGGGGCATTGAGCAGTACTTC
j_gene: TRBJ2-1; d_gene: .; abundance: few; v_gene: TRBV6-5; CDR3aa: CASSYSGGVQQFF; CDR3nt: TGTGCCAGCAGTTACTCGGGGGGCGTGCAGCAGTTCTTC
j_gene: TRBJ2-7; d_gene: .; abundance: few; v_gene: TRBV18; CDR3aa: CASSPLPNNEQYF; CDR3nt: TGTGCCAGCTCACCACTCCCGAACAACGAGCAGTACTTC
j_gene: TRBJ2-7; d_gene: TRBD1; abundance: .; v_gene: TRBV11-2; CDR3aa: CASRPTGEDEQYF; CDR3nt: TGTGCCAGCAGGCCGACAGGGGAGGACGAGCAGTACTTC
j_gene: TRBJ2-3; d_gene: .; abundance: many; v_gene: TRBV20-1; CDR3aa: CSARDPLWGVEEYF; CDR3nt: TGCAGTGCTAGAGATCCCCTCTGGGGAGTAGAGGAGTATTTT
j_gene: TRBJ2-1; d_gene: TRBD1; abundance: .; v_gene: TRBV7-9; CDR3aa: CASSPRDRGHNEQFF; CDR3nt: TGTGCCAGCAGCCCCCGGGACAGGGGCCACAATGAGCAGTTCTTC
j_gene: TRBJ2-3; d_gene: TRBD1; abundance: many; v_gene: TRBV29-1; CDR3aa: CSGGRTGAKDTQYF; CDR3nt: TGCAGCGGTGGGAGGACAGGGGCCAAGGATACGCAGTATTTT
j_gene: TRBJ1-4; d_gene: TRBD1; abundance: many; v_gene: TRBV11-2; CDR3aa: CASSSRPTGPSTNEKLFF; CDR3nt: TGTGCCAGCAGCTCGCGTCCGACAGGGCCCTCAACTAATGAAAAACTGTTTTTT
j_gene: TRBJ2-3; d_gene: .; abundance: .; v_gene: TRBV7-3; CDR3aa: CASSSTGTPEDTQYF; CDR3nt: TGTGCCAGCAGCTCGACCGGGACTCCCGAAGATACGCAGTATTTT
j_gene: TRBJ1-1; d_gene: .; abundance: few; v_gene: TRBV5-5; CDR3aa: CASSPRGGMRENTEAFF; CDR3nt: TGTGCCAGCAGCCCGAGGGGCGGTATGCGGGAGAACACTGAAGCTTTCTTT
j_gene: TRBJ2-4; d_gene: .; abundance: .; v_gene: TRBV4-3; CDR3aa: CASSQDMTRLQYF; CDR3nt: TGCGCCAGCAGCCAAGACATGACTAGGCTTCAGTACTTC
j_gene: TRBJ1-3; d_gene: .; abundance: .; v_gene: TRBV7-9; CDR3aa: CASSRQGNTIYF; CDR3nt: TGTGCCAGCAGCCGACAGGGAAACACCATATATTTT
j_gene: TRBJ2-1; d_gene: .; abundance: few; v_gene: TRBV24-1; CDR3aa: CATSEAGPNNEQFF; CDR3nt: TGTGCCACCAGTGAAGCGGGCCCGAACAATGAGCAGTTCTTC
j_gene: TRBJ1-1; d_gene: TRBD1; abundance: .; v_gene: TRBV6-5; CDR3aa: CASSYQDRDGAFF; CDR3nt: TGTGCCAGCAGTTACCAGGACAGGGACGGGGCTTTCTTT
j_gene: TRBJ2-2; d_gene: .; abundance: few; v_gene: TRBV10-3; CDR3aa: CAISLQNTGELFF; CDR3nt: TGTGCCATCAGTCTCCAGAACACCGGGGAGCTGTTTTTT
j_gene: TRBJ2-2; d_gene: .; abundance: few; v_gene: TRBV6-4; CDR3aa: CASSSFNGLPGELFF; CDR3nt: TGTGCCAGCAGTTCTTTTAACGGGTTGCCCGGGGAGCTGTTTTTT
j_gene: TRBJ2-1; d_gene: .; abundance: few; v_gene: TRBV7-2; CDR3aa: CASSLAPGPPYNEQFF; CDR3nt: TGTGCCAGCAGCTTAGCTCCGGGCCCCCCCTACAATGAGCAGTTCTTC
j_gene: TRBJ2-1; d_gene: TRBD1; abundance: many; v_gene: TRBV5-1; CDR3aa: CASSLETGGAYNEQFF; CDR3nt: TGCGCCAGCAGCTTAGAAACAGGGGGCGCGTACAATGAGCAGTTCTTC
j_gene: TRBJ2-1; d_gene: .; abundance: .; v_gene: TRBV4-1; CDR3aa: CASSQDRGQFF; CDR3nt: TGCGCCAGCAGCCAAGATAGGGGGCAGTTCTTC
j_gene: TRBJ2-4; d_gene: .; abundance: few; v_gene: TRBV4-3; CDR3aa: CASSQTTTLAKNIQYF; CDR3nt: TGCGCCAGCAGCCAAACTACTACCCTCGCCAAAAACATTCAGTACTTC
j_gene: TRBJ2-7; d_gene: .; abundance: few; v_gene: TRBV5-5; CDR3aa: CASSPGRETYEQYF; CDR3nt: TGTGCCAGCAGCCCCGGACGGGAAACCTACGAGCAGTACTTC
j_gene: TRBJ2-7; d_gene: .; abundance: .; v_gene: TRBV29-1; CDR3aa: CSVEDGGEQYF; CDR3nt: TGCAGCGTTGAAGACGGGGGCGAGCAGTACTTC
j_gene: TRBJ2-5; d_gene: .; abundance: .; v_gene: TRBV6-2/TRBV6-3; CDR3aa: CASSYWGPAGETQYF; CDR3nt: TGTGCCAGCAGTTACTGGGGGCCGGCGGGAGAGACCCAGTACTTC
j_gene: TRBJ1-2; d_gene: .; abundance: few; v_gene: TRBV29-1; CDR3aa: CSVPNNYGYTF; CDR3nt: TGCAGCGTCCCCAATAACTATGGCTACACCTTC
j_gene: TRBJ2-1; d_gene: TRBD2; abundance: few; v_gene: TRBV25-1; CDR3aa: CASSHGLGSYNEQFF; CDR3nt: TGTGCCAGCAGTCATGGACTAGGATCCTACAATGAGCAGTTCTTC
j_gene: TRBJ2-3; d_gene: TRBD2; abundance: once; v_gene: TRBV9; CDR3aa: CASSVGGVLAGGKDTQYF; CDR3nt: TGTGCCAGCAGCGTAGGGGGGGTGCTAGCGGGAGGAAAAGATACGCAGTATTTT
j_gene: TRBJ2-5; d_gene: .; abundance: .; v_gene: TRBV6-2/TRBV6-3; CDR3aa: CASSYNRDQPQETQYF; CDR3nt: TGTGCCAGCAGTTACAATCGGGACCAACCTCAAGAGACCCAGTACTTC
j_gene: TRBJ2-7; d_gene: .; abundance: few; v_gene: TRBV6-2/TRBV6-3; CDR3aa: CASSYSMGDKGYEQYF; CDR3nt: TGTGCCAGCAGTTACTCGATGGGCGACAAAGGATACGAGCAGTACTTC
j_gene: TRBJ2-2; d_gene: .; abundance: .; v_gene: TRBV7-6; CDR3aa: CASSLEGHRELFF; CDR3nt: TGTGCCAGCAGCTTAGAGGGGCATCGGGAGCTGTTTTTT
j_gene: TRBJ2-3; d_gene: TRBD2; abundance: few; v_gene: TRBV9; CDR3aa: CASSGGTSGSDTQYF; CDR3nt: TGTGCCAGCAGCGGCGGGACTAGCGGGTCAGATACGCAGTATTTT
j_gene: TRBJ2-1; d_gene: TRBD2; abundance: few; v_gene: TRBV20-1; CDR3aa: CSARKREGPLYNEQFF; CDR3nt: TGCAGTGCAAGGAAGCGGGAGGGCCCTCTGTACAATGAGCAGTTCTTC
j_gene: TRBJ1-1; d_gene: TRBD1; abundance: few; v_gene: TRBV10-3; CDR3aa: CAISDPTGVDTEAFF; CDR3nt: TGTGCCATCAGTGACCCTACAGGGGTCGACACTGAAGCTTTCTTT
j_gene: TRBJ1-2; d_gene: .; abundance: .; v_gene: TRBV2; CDR3aa: CASSESRDYGYTF; CDR3nt: TGTGCCAGCAGTGAATCCAGGGACTATGGCTACACCTTC
j_gene: TRBJ1-5; d_gene: TRBD1; abundance: few; v_gene: TRBV29-1; CDR3aa: CSVRDSLDSNQPQHF; CDR3nt: TGCAGCGTCCGGGACAGCCTTGATAGCAATCAGCCCCAGCATTTT
j_gene: TRBJ2-3; d_gene: TRBD1; abundance: few; v_gene: TRBV2; CDR3aa: CASSDTGQGVQAQYF; CDR3nt: TGTGCCAGCAGTGATACGGGCCAGGGGGTACAGGCGCAGTATTTT
j_gene: TRBJ2-7; d_gene: .; abundance: .; v_gene: TRBV7-2; CDR3aa: CASSLASIGEQYF; CDR3nt: TGTGCCAGCAGCTTAGCGTCTATCGGGGAGCAGTACTTC
j_gene: TRBJ2-3; d_gene: .; abundance: .; v_gene: TRBV23-1; CDR3aa: CASSQSGSDTQYF; CDR3nt: TGCGCCAGCAGTCAATCAGGGTCAGATACGCAGTATTTT
j_gene: TRBJ2-7; d_gene: .; abundance: .; v_gene: TRBV10-3; CDR3aa: CAISGGDDSSYEQYF; CDR3nt: TGTGCCATCAGTGGGGGGGACGACAGCTCCTACGAGCAGTACTTC
j_gene: TRBJ2-7; d_gene: TRBD1; abundance: few; v_gene: TRBV5-1; CDR3aa: CASSVGQGWKTYEQYF; CDR3nt: TGCGCCAGCAGCGTAGGACAGGGGTGGAAAACCTACGAGCAGTACTTC
j_gene: TRBJ1-1; d_gene: .; abundance: many; v_gene: TRBV28; CDR3aa: CASSLTRGRTEAFF; CDR3nt: TGTGCCAGCAGTTTAACCCGGGGGAGGACTGAAGCTTTCTTT
j_gene: TRBJ1-6; d_gene: TRBD1; abundance: few; v_gene: TRBV28; CDR3aa: CASRLTGGSGSPLHF; CDR3nt: TGTGCCAGCAGATTGACAGGGGGCTCGGGGTCACCCCTCCACTTT
j_gene: TRBJ2-7; d_gene: .; abundance: many; v_gene: TRBV7-9; CDR3aa: CASSMTAPTYSYEQYF; CDR3nt: TGTGCCAGCAGCATGACAGCCCCAACCTACTCCTACGAGCAGTACTTC
j_gene: TRBJ2-7; d_gene: .; abundance: .; v_gene: TRBV3-1; CDR3aa: CASSQGMDPYEQYF; CDR3nt: TGTGCCAGCAGCCAAGGTATGGACCCCTACGAGCAGTACTTC
j_gene: TRBJ1-1; d_gene: TRBD1; abundance: .; v_gene: TRBV7-9; CDR3aa: CASSLTGTGGTEAFF; CDR3nt: TGTGCCAGCAGCTTAACCGGGACAGGGGGGACTGAAGCTTTCTTT